This T cell receptor (beta chain) appears in the sequencing data of a study of blood T cell repertoires in COVID-19. About the study: Spain, Italy and the United States supplied samples that represented acute and convalescent COVID-19.

The CDR3 contains 15 residues. CDR1 SGHDN and CDR2 FVKESK come from the germline V gene. After removal of 3 bases from V and 6 bases from J, the junction contained 8 bases not matched to a gene. Study processing details: Counts of nucleated cells, estimated from reference gene primer amplification, were obtained. TCRdb's table, derived via immunoSEQ multiplex PCR, lists solely in-frame clones and lacks some. V and J calls and clone size are given by that table; D and trimming were obtained from the DNA. This table has about 73,000 clones, about four fifths appearing once. The TCR was taken from a woman in her sixties or seventies with acute or convalescent COVID-19. This chain joins TRBV14 and TRBJ2-7; 10 bases are a match to TRBD1. Material for sequencing was peripheral blood. CDR3: CASSHPQGQGTEQYF. DNA of the CDR3: TGTGCCAGCAGCCATCCCCAGGGACAGGGGACCGAGCAGTACTTC.